This T cell receptor beta chain was profiled in a study of T cells after yellow fever vaccination. Study-wide context: The authors prepared low-cell-number fractions using SMART-Seq v4 Ultra Low Input.

The CDR3 runs to 13 residues. V lost 7 bases and J lost 12, with 21 bases in between. Germline V lookup: CDR1 MNHEY, CDR2 SVGAGI. Notes on this clonotype: Its antigen is currently unknown.

General study points: Abundant contaminating clonotypes from the bulk population could appear in FACS-sorted repertoires. Clones that expanded after primary vaccination mostly reappeared after the booster (just over 95% CD4, about 91% CD8).

UMIs and a universal primer site were added when TCR cDNA was made by 5'RACE template switching. TCRdb re-called the 5' RACE reads with MiXCR, one entry per CDR3 protein. This sample has over 110,000 distinct CDR3 sequences, with 7.7% found just once. This clonotype was obtained from a young man who received the YFV17D yellow fever vaccine. The V call is TRBV6-5, the J call TRBJ1-1, with a possible D match to TRBD1 (6 bases). Specimen: CD4+ T cells sorted from PBMCs, collected 5 days after the yellow fever booster vaccination. This CDR3 reads CASNQPSDRKPFF. The CDR3 coding sequence is TGTGCCAGCAACCAACCCAGCGACAGGAAACCTTTCTTT.